The 8 T cell receptor beta chains given below trace back to one sample, sequenced in a study of CD8+ T cells in alopecia areata. RNA was isolated and reverse transcribed to cDNA, the sequencing template. Here immunoSEQ multiplex PCR was the method, and the copy in TCRdb shows in-frame clones only, minus some. The sample yields approximately 100,000 clones, 55% seen once. The sequenced sample was CD4+ T cells sorted from blood. These receptors all come from a human donor in good health.

This clone has a handful of counts. The rearrangement uses TRBV7-9 and TRBJ2-7; D might be TRBD1 (5 bases). The ends were cut back, 2 bases at V and 4 bases at J, with 6 bases in the middle. This CDR3 is 12 amino acids long. The germline CDR1 and CDR2 sequences are SEHNR and FQNEAQ (reference sequence). DNA of the CDR3: TGTGCCAGCAGCTTATCAGGGTACGAGCAGTACTTC. This codes for CASSLSGYEQYF.

The V and J genes are TRBV13 and TRBJ1-6; D remains ambiguous. In germline, CDR1 is PRHDT, CDR2 FYEKMQ (reference sequence). This CDR3 has 13 residues. V shed 1 base and J shed 7 bases, with 5 bases lying between them. The CDR3 DNA is TGTGCCAGCAGCTTAGAAACCAATTCACCCCTCCACTTT. The encoded protein is CASSLETNSPLHF.

V and J are TRBV2 and TRBJ2-7; maybe TRBD2 (6 bases). The CDR3 length is 12 residues. Trimming cost V 6 bases and J 5 bases, with 11 bases left between them. Per the germline V gene, CDR1 is SNHLY and CDR2 is FYNNEI. The CDR3 DNA sequence: TGTGCCAGCAGCGCAGGGACTGACGAGCAGTACTTC. Translation: CASSAGTDEQYF.

This CDR3 is CASSRLWTDSQTQTQYF. CDR3 nucleotides: TGCGCCAGCAGCCGACTTTGGACAGACTCCCAAACACAGACCCAGTACTTC. The chain is built from TRBV4-1 and TRBJ2-5; D might be TRBD1 (6 bases). Trimming pared 4 bases from V and 6 bases from J, leaving 24 bases between. CDR3 length equals 17 residues. The germline gives CDR1 MGHRA, CDR2 YSYEKL.

The CDR3 is CAWSVLGGGSPLHF. The CDR3 DNA is TGTGCCTGGAGTGTTTTAGGGGGAGGTTCACCCCTCCACTTT. The chain links TRBV30 to TRBJ1-6, with D possibly being TRBD1 (6 bases). There are 14 residues in the CDR3. Trimming took off 0 bases at V and 9 bases at J, with 12 bases between the two ends. Germline V gives CDR1 GTSNPN, CDR2 SVGIG (reference sequence).

Relative to its sample, this clone is medium-sized. The chain couples TRBV6-5 to TRBJ2-1, with TRBD2 matching over 9 bases. V lost 7 bases and J lost 4; bases outside the gene matches: 8. CDR1 and CDR2 from the germline V gene are MNHEY and SVGAGI. CDR3 size: 15 residues. CDR3 nucleotides: TGTGCCAGCATCGCCCCGCGGGGGGGATACAATGAGCAGTTCTTC. The encoded protein is CASIAPRGGYNEQFF.

This chain uses TRBV5-6 with TRBJ2-1; 8 bases line up with TRBD1. This CDR3 has 16 amino acids. Germline CDR1 reads SGHDT; CDR2 reads YYEEEE. V dropped 6 bases and J dropped 2; count of bases not matched to a gene: 10. The DNA for the CDR3 is TGTGCCAGCACGCCGATAGACAGGGGAACCTACAATGAGCAGTTCTTC. This encodes CASTPIDRGTYNEQFF.

V usage is TRBV7-2 and J usage is TRBJ2-2; 8 bases align to TRBD2. There are 14 residues in the CDR3. The germline V gene has CDR1 SGHTA and CDR2 FQGNSA. The V segment lost 8 bases and the J segment 5 bases; nucleotides outside the gene matches: 7. The CDR3 loop is CASRIRLATGELFF. The CDR3 bases are TGTGCCAGCCGAATCCGACTAGCGACCGGGGAGCTGTTTTTT.